A selection of T cell receptor beta chains follows, all from one sample in a study of beta chain features in type 1 diabetes. Libraries were prepared by immunoSEQ multiplex PCR; TCRdb keeps only in-frame clonotypes and omits some of them. The data show some 150,000 clones, with about 51% seen just once and 0.42% held by the top ten. Material for sequencing was Tregs from blood. These receptors all stem from a man aged 18-30 years in good health. CDR3s include the opening cysteine and the closing phenylalanine or tryptophan. A D gene is named only where the DNA matches it firmly. Clone size, where shown, is once, few, many, or a class for clones that have expanded.

>TRBJ2-3|NA|TRBV29-1|NA
TGCAGCGTTTGGGCGATGGGAGGTAGAGATACGCAGTATTTT
CSVWAMGGRDTQYF
>TRBJ2-3|few|TRBV5-6|NA
TGTGCCAGCAGCTTTAACTTAGAAGATACGCAGTATTTT
CASSFNLEDTQYF
>TRBJ1-5|few|TRBV7-9|NA
TGTGCCAGCAGTCCGGGACACACCCTATATAGCAATCAGCCCCAGCATTTT
CASSPGHTLYSNQPQHF
>TRBJ1-1|NA|TRBV19|NA
TGTGCCAGCCTAGCCTTACAGGGTGGGGACGACACTGAAGCTTTCTTT
CASLALQGGDDTEAFF
>TRBJ2-2|few|TRBV28|NA
TGTGCCAGCAGTTTTAGTTTGGGCAGGGTTAGGTCCGGGGAGCTGTTTTTT
CASSFSLGRVRSGELFF
>TRBJ1-1|NA|TRBV5-6|NA
TGTGCCAGCAGCCTTGCGTTTAGGGGGTTGACTGAAGCTTTCTTT
CASSLAFRGLTEAFF
>TRBJ1-2|NA|TRBV7-9|TRBD1
TGTGCCAGCAGCTTCGGACAGGTCGACGCGGACTATGGCTACACCTTC
CASSFGQVDADYGYTF
>TRBJ2-3|NA|TRBV7-9|TRBD2
TGTGCCAGCAGCTTAGGACTAGCGGGTATTGGAGATACGCAGTATTTT
CASSLGLAGIGDTQYF
>TRBJ1-1|few|TRBV10-3|NA
TGTGCCATCAGTGGGGGGGGGTACACTGAAGCTTTCTTT
CAISGGGYTEAFF
>TRBJ2-2|few|TRBV10-3|TRBD1
TGTGCCATCAGACCGGGACAGACGAACACCGGGGAGCTGTTTTTT
CAIRPGQTNTGELFF
>TRBJ2-7|once|TRBV6-5|NA
TGTGCCAGCAGTAGCCCCGGGATGGGCTACGAGCAGTACTTC
CASSSPGMGYEQYF
>TRBJ1-1|few|TRBV7-2|TRBD1
TGTGCCAGCAGCTTGGGACAGGGATTGAACACTGAAGCTTTCTTT
CASSLGQGLNTEAFF
>TRBJ2-5|NA|TRBV5-4|NA
TGCGCCAGCAGCCAAAACATCCAAGAGACCCAGTACTTC
CASSQNIQETQYF
>TRBJ1-1|NA|TRBV5-4|NA
TGTGCCAGCAGCTTGGGACAGTCGAACACTGAAGCTTTCTTT
CASSLGQSNTEAFF
>TRBJ1-2|NA|TRBV7-3|TRBD1
TGTGCCAGCAGCTTAACCGGACAGGGGGCCGGTGGCTACACCTTC
CASSLTGQGAGGYTF
>TRBJ2-7|NA|TRBV5-1|TRBD1
TGCGCCAGCAGTCCTTATGGGACAGTCTCCTACGAGCAGTACTTC
CASSPYGTVSYEQYF
>TRBJ2-2|NA|TRBV9|NA
TGTGCCAGCAGCGTATATGAGTTGAACACCGGGGAGCTGTTTTTT
CASSVYELNTGELFF
>TRBJ1-4|once|TRBV2|TRBD1
TGTGCCAGCAGCAGAGACAGGGGGCTAGAACTGTTTTTT
CASSRDRGLELFF
>TRBJ2-4|NA|TRBV4-3|TRBD1
TGCGCCAGCAGCCAAGAGTATGGGACAGGGATTATCTTC
CASSQEYGTGIIF
>TRBJ2-7|NA|TRBV6-6|NA
TGTGCCAGCAGTTACGGACAACTCTACGAGCAGTACTTC
CASSYGQLYEQYF
>TRBJ2-2|few|TRBV15|TRBD1
TGTGCCACCAGCAGTAGAAGGACAGGGTCTTTGGCCGGGGAGCTGTTTTTT
CATSSRRTGSLAGELFF
>TRBJ2-2|NA|TRBV4-3|TRBD1
TGCGCCAGCAGCCGGTCCGGACAGGGGGCGGGCACCGGGGAGCTGTTTTTT
CASSRSGQGAGTGELFF
>TRBJ2-7|NA|TRBV7-2|TRBD2
TGTGCCAGCAGCTTAGCGTTAGCGGGCTCCTACGAGCAGTACTTC
CASSLALAGSYEQYF
>TRBJ2-7|few|TRBV5-1|NA
TGCGCCAGCAGCTACCGGGATAACGAGCAGTACTTC
CASSYRDNEQYF
>TRBJ2-7|NA|TRBV27|NA
TGTGCCAGCACCACCATACAGGGATTAGGCTACGAGCAGTACTTC
CASTTIQGLGYEQYF
>TRBJ2-7|NA|TRBV7-9|TRBD2
TGTGCCAGCAGCTTGGTAGGCGGGAGTGGCTACGAGCAGTACTTC
CASSLVGGSGYEQYF
>TRBJ2-7|NA|TRBV11-3|TRBD1
TGTGCCAGCAGCCCGAGACAGGGGCGCCACGGCGAGCAGTACTTC
CASSPRQGRHGEQYF
>TRBJ1-1|few|TRBV28|NA
TGTGCCAGCAGTTTACTGACGGGGACTGAAGCTTTCTTT
CASSLLTGTEAFF
>TRBJ2-3|few|TRBV5-1|TRBD1
TGCGCCAGCAGCACAGCCGGGACAGGGGGTGTAGATACGCAGTATTTT
CASSTAGTGGVDTQYF
>TRBJ1-2|NA|TRBV29-1|TRBD1
TGCAGCGTATACCAGGCAGGGGGCAAGGATGGCTACACCTTC
CSVYQAGGKDGYTF
>TRBJ1-1|NA|TRBV4-2|NA
TGTGCCAGCAGCCAAGATCACGGTCCGACTGAAGCTTTCTTT
CASSQDHGPTEAFF
>TRBJ1-2|NA|TRBV29-1|NA
TGCAGCGGCAACGTGGGGCAGGGTAAAAGCTACACCTTC
CSGNVGQGKSYTF
>TRBJ2-7|NA|TRBV6-1|TRBD1
TGTGCCAGCAGTGAACTCGGACAGGTATACGAGCAGTACTTC
CASSELGQVYEQYF
>TRBJ1-1|NA|TRBV7-2|NA
TGTGCCAGCAGCTTACAGGGAATGAACACTGAAGCTTTCTTT
CASSLQGMNTEAFF
>TRBJ1-1|NA|TRBV9|NA
TGTGCCAGCAGCGGGGGGCCGGTGTCGAACACTGAAGCTTTCTTT
CASSGGPVSNTEAFF
>TRBJ2-7|NA|TRBV5-6|TRBD2
TGTGCCAGCAGCTTGGTATATAACCGACTAGCGGGGGCCGCCTACGAGCAGTACTTC
CASSLVYNRLAGAAYEQYF